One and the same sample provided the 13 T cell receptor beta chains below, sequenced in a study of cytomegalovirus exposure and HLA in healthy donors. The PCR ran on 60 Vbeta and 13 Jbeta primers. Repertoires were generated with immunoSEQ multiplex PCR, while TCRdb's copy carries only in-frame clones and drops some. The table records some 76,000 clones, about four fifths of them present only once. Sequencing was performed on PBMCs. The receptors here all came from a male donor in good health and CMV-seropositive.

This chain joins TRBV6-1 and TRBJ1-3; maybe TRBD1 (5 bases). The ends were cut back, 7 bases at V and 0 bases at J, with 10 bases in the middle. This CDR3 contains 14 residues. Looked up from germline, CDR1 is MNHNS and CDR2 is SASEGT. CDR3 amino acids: CASKTVFSGNTIYF. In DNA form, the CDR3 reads TGTGCCAGCAAGACAGTCTTCTCTGGAAACACCATATATTTT.

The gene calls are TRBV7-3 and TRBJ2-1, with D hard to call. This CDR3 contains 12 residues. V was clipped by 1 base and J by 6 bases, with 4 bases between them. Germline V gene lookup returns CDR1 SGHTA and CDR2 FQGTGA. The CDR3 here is CASSLMANEQFF. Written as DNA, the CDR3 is TGTGCCAGCAGCTTAATGGCCAATGAGCAGTTCTTC.

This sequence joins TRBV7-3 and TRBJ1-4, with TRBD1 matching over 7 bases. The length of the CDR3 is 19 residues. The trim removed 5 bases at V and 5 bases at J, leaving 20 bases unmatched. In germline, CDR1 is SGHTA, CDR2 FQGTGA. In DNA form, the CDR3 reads TGTGCCAGCAGCAGCATCCAGGGGGTACAGGGGAAAGGAAATGAAAAACTGTTTTTT. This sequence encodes CASSSIQGVQGKGNEKLFF.

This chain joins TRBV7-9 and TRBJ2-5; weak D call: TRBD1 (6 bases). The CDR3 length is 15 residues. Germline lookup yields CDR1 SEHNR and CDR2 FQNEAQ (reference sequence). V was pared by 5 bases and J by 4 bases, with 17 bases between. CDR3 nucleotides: TGTGCCAGCAGCCTAGGGGACAACCTCGCAGAGACCCAGTACTTC. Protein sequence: CASSLGDNLAETQYF.

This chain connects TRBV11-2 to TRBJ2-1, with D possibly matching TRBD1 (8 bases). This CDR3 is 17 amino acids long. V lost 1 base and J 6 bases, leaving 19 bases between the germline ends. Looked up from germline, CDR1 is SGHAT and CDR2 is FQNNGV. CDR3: CASSLVQGAGAGNEQFF. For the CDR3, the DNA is TGTGCCAGCAGCTTAGTTCAGGGGGCGGGAGCGGGCAATGAGCAGTTCTTC.

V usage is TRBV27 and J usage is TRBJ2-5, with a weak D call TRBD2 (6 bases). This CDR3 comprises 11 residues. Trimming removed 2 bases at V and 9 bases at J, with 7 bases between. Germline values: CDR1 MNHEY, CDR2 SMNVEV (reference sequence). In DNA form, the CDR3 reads TGTGCCAGCAGTTTAACGGGGGCCCAGTACTTC. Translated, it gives CASSLTGAQYF.

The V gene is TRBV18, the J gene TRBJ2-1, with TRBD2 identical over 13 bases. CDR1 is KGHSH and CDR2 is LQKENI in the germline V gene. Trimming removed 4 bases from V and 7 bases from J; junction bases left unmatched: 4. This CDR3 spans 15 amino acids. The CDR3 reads CASSLTSGGANEQFF. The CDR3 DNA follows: TGTGCCAGCTCACTCACTAGCGGGGGGGCAAATGAGCAGTTCTTC.

The CDR3 DNA follows: TGTGCCAGCAGCCAAGATGAGTATAGTTCGTGGGAGACCCAGTACTTC. This encodes CASSQDEYSSWETQYF. The chain has TRBV14 and TRBJ2-5; D is uncertain. The CDR3 runs 16 residues. The V gene's germline CDR1 is SGHDN and CDR2 FVKESK. V was pared by 0 bases and J by 5 bases, with 16 bases between.

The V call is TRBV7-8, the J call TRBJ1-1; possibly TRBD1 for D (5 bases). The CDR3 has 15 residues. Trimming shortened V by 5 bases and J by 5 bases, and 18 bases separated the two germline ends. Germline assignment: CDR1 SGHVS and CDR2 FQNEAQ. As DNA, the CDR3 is TGTGCCAGCAGCCGTACCATAACAGACAGAACTGAAGCTTTCTTT. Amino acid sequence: CASSRTITDRTEAFF. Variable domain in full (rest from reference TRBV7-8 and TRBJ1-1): GAGVSQSPRYKVAKRGQDVALRCDPISGHVSLFWYQQALGQGPEFLTYFQNEAQLDKSGLPSDRFFAERPEGSVSTLKIQRTQQEDSAVYLCASSRTITDRTEAFFGQGTRLTVV.

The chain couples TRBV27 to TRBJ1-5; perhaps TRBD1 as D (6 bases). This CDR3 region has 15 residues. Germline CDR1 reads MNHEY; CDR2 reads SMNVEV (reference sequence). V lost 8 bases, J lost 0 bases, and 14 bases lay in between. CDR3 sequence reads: CASGQGYYSNQPQHF. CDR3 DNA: TGTGCCAGCGGTCAGGGGTATTATAGCAATCAGCCCCAGCATTTT.

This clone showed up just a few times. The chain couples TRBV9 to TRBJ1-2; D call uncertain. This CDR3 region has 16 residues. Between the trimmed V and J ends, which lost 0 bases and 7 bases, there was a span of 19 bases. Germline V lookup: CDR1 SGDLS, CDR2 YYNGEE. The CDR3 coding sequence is TGTGCCAGCAGCGTAGCGCCTGGATGGGCCGGTGGTGGCTACACCTTC. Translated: CASSVAPGWAGGGYTF.

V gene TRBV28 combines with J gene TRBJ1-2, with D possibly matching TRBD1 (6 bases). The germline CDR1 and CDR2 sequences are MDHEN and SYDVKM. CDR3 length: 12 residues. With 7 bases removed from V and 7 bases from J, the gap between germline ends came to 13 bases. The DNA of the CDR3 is TGTGCCAGCATTATGGGGGCTGGTGGCTACACCTTC. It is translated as CASIMGAGGYTF.

In nucleotides, the CDR3 is TGTGCCAGCAGTTTGGGGGGGTCCTACAATGAGCAGTTCTTC. Translated, it gives CASSLGGSYNEQFF. The V gene is TRBV27, the J gene TRBJ2-1; 7 bases fit TRBD2. Unmatched junction bases numbered 0, after V lost 3 bases and J lost 1 base. The CDR3 length is 14 residues. The germline V gene encodes CDR1 MNHEY and CDR2 SMNVEV (reference sequence).